This T cell receptor (beta chain) was observed in a study of CD8+ T cells in alopecia areata. Treatment reported: oral pan-JAK inhibitor, 5-10 mg twice daily. Reverse transcribed after extraction, RNA yielded cDNA as the sequencing template. Data came from immunoSEQ multiplex PCR; TCRdb stores just in-frame clones and leaves some out. The table has some 200,000 clones, more than 55% seen once. The CDR3 length is 16 residues. The ends were cut back, 4 bases at V and 1 base at J, with 18 bases in the middle. Germline V gene sequence: CDR1 SGHDT, CDR2 YYEEEE. Sample: CD4+ T cells sorted from blood, taken at week 4, from a patient treated with tofacitinib. This TCR derives from a human donor with alopecia areata. The chain links TRBV5-6 to TRBJ2-7, with D perhaps TRBD1 (5 bases). CDR3 sequence (DNA): TGTGCCAGCAGCGTTGGGGCGGCAGTACTATCCTACGAGCAGTACTTC. Amino acid sequence: CASSVGAAVLSYEQYF.